These 11 T cell receptor beta chains were sequenced from one sample in a study of blood T cells in healthy people across ages. PCR was performed a second time for about 7 to 12 cycles using a sample-barcoded 5' primer and a J-beta primer mix. TCRdb reprocessed the 5' RACE reads via MiXCR and lists one record per CDR3 protein. Of about 1.6 million distinct CDR3 sequences in the sample, 30% to 35% were seen once. Material: blood. The receptor set was obtained from a woman aged 25 to 39 in good health.

This clonotype was seen ten or more times. The CDR3 nucleotides read TGTGCCACCAGCACCCCGGACCCGACAGATACGCAGTATTTT. Translating gives CATSTPDPTDTQYF. This chain links TRBV15 with TRBJ2-3; D gene unclear. Germline values: CDR1 LNHNV, CDR2 YYDKDF (reference sequence). CDR3 length: 14 amino acids. V lost 4 bases and J lost 3, with 11 bases in between. Filled out from reference TRBV15 and TRBJ2-3, the complete variable domain reads DAMVIQNPRYQVTQFGKPVTLSCSQTLNHNVMYWYQQKSSQAPKLLFHYYDKDFNNEADTPDNFQSRRPNTSFCFLDIRSPGLGDTAMYLCATSTPDPTDTQYFGPGTRLTVL.

The V and J genes are TRBV29-1 and TRBJ2-2; possibly TRBD2 for D (6 bases). The CDR3 length is 12 residues. V shed 4 bases and J shed 6 bases, with 9 bases lying between them. In germline, CDR1 is SQVTM, CDR2 ANQGSEA. The CDR3 DNA is TGCAGCGTTGTCAAGCGGGCCGGGGAGCTGTTTTTT. Translation gives CSVVKRAGELFF.

The genes are TRBV6-1 and TRBJ2-7; no firm D call. This CDR3 has 11 residues. The ends were cut back, 10 bases at V and 5 bases at J, with 12 bases in the middle. Germline CDR1 reads MNHNS; CDR2 reads SASEGT. The CDR3 region is CATGIDHEQYF. The CDR3 DNA is TGTGCCACCGGTATTGACCACGAGCAGTACTTC.

The sample holds a few counts of this clonotype. The chain has TRBV7-9 and TRBJ2-7, with D tentatively TRBD1 or TRBD2 (5 bases each). CDR3 length: 15 residues. From germline, CDR1 is SEHNR and CDR2 FQNEAQ (reference sequence). Trimming took off 6 bases at V and 2 bases at J, with 17 bases between the two ends. The CDR3 region has the DNA TGTGCCAGCAGTTCCACCGAGGGGACCCCCTACGAGCAGTACTTC. As protein: CASSSTEGTPYEQYF.

The CDR3 loop is CSASSASYEQYF. CDR3 nucleotides: TGCAGTGCTAGTTCGGCGAGTTACGAGCAGTACTTC. The chain links TRBV20-1 to TRBJ2-7, with D uncertain. The germline V and J ends were trimmed by 3 bases and 4 bases, with 10 bases remaining between them. This CDR3 contains 12 residues. Germline assignment: CDR1 DFQATT and CDR2 SNEGSKA (reference sequence).

In its sample, this clonotype was seen a few times. The rearrangement links TRBV20-1 to TRBJ2-5, with 7 bases fitting TRBD2. Germline CDR1 DFQATT, CDR2 SNEGSKA (reference sequence). This CDR3 region has 15 residues. Trimming cost V 0 bases and J 7 bases; bases outside gene matches: 11. The CDR3 is CSARDLGLGPGTQYF. The DNA of the CDR3 is TGCAGTGCTAGAGATCTAGGACTAGGTCCGGGGACCCAGTACTTC.

The chain employs TRBV7-3 and TRBJ2-1; 7 bases match TRBD1. This CDR3 has 15 residues. Germline V gene lookup returns CDR1 SGHTA and CDR2 FQGTGA. Trimming took 0 bases from V and 6 from J; bases not matched to a gene: 5. In DNA, the CDR3 is TGTGCCAGCAGCTTAACGGTGGCAGGGGGCAATGAGCAGTTCTTC. This sequence encodes CASSLTVAGGNEQFF.

V is TRBV27 and J is TRBJ2-3; 10 bases are a match to TRBD2. CDR3 size: 15 residues. Losses at the gene ends were 4 bases for V and 7 bases for J; bases not matched to a gene: 8. CDR1 MNHEY and CDR2 SMNVEV come from the germline V gene (reference sequence). Here the CDR3 DNA reads TGTGCCAGCAGTTCTAGCGGGAGAGGGGCAAATACGCAGTATTTT. It is translated as CASSSSGRGANTQYF.

Only a few counts were recorded for this clonotype. V is TRBV4-1 and J is TRBJ2-7; D possibly corresponds to TRBD1 (6 bases). Germline CDR1 and CDR2: MGHRA and YSYEKL. V dropped 1 base and J dropped 6 bases, with 19 bases sitting between them. The CDR3 totals 16 residues. The CDR3 DNA reads as TGCGCCAGCAGCCAAGTTTTTAACAGGGTTTCGCCCGAGCAGTACTTC. Translation gives CASSQVFNRVSPEQYF.

The CDR3 sequence is CASSYSNLGRGHSNQPQHF. CDR3 coding DNA: TGTGCCAGCAGTTACTCTAATTTGGGTAGGGGTCATAGCAATCAGCCCCAGCATTTT. This chain links TRBV6-5 with TRBJ1-5, with a weak D call TRBD1 (5 bases). With 0 bases removed from V and 0 bases from J, the gap between germline ends came to 18 bases. The germline gives CDR1 MNHEY, CDR2 SVGAGI. The length of the CDR3 is 19 residues.

Only one count was recorded for this clonotype. The chain has TRBV6-1 and TRBJ1-5, with 8 bases that match TRBD1. The V gene end was trimmed by 11 bases and the J gene end by 1 base; junction bases not matched to a gene: 10. Germline V gene data show CDR1 as MNHNS and CDR2 as SASEGT. This CDR3 has 15 residues. CDR3 nucleotides: TGTGCCTGCAAGACAGGGGACTTGAGCAATCAGCCCCAGCATTTT. The encoded protein is CACKTGDLSNQPQHF.